The 14 T cell receptor beta chains presented below share a single source sample, sequenced in a study of T cell changes during pregnancy in multiple sclerosis. Sequencing was performed with immunoSEQ multiplex PCR; in TCRdb, only in-frame clones are kept and a portion is missing. The top ten clones hold less than 1.5% of a sample with about 40,000 clones, approximately 90% of them seen once. Sequencing was performed on PBMCs (not recorded whether the cells were cultured). The receptors were gathered from a female donor with multiple sclerosis, enrolled in a pregnancy study.

The rearrangement joins TRBV12-2 to TRBJ1-1. TRBV12-2 is shown as a pseudogene. CDR3 length: 14 amino acids. This chain's CDR3 is CASRLALGRSKAFF. CDR3 DNA: TGTGCAAGTCGCTTAGCGTTGGGTAGATCTAAAGCTTTCTTT.

The V and J genes are TRBV7-2 and TRBJ2-7; a weak D match, TRBD2 (6 bases). Per the germline V gene, CDR1 is SGHTA and CDR2 is FQGNSA. V was cut by 4 bases and J by 1 base, with 11 bases left in between. The CDR3 runs to 14 residues. DNA for the CDR3: TGTGCCAGCAGCTCCAGCGGGTCGTCCTACGAGCAGTACTTC. Translated: CASSSSGSSYEQYF.

The CDR3 nucleotides are TGTGCCAGTAGTATAGATTTGGAGAACACTGAAGCTTTCTTT. It codes for CASSIDLENTEAFF. The genes are TRBV19 and TRBJ1-1; no clear D. The ends were cut back, 0 bases at V and 1 base at J, with 6 bases in the middle. The CDR3 length is 14 residues. Germline V CDR1 and CDR2: LNHDA, SQIVND (reference sequence).

DNA of the CDR3: TGCAGTGCTAGCGGAACCTACGAGCAGTACTTC. This codes for CSASGTYEQYF. J is TRBJ2-7 and V is TRBV20-1; D is undetermined. Germline V gene lookup returns CDR1 DFQATT and CDR2 SNEGSKA (reference sequence). Trimming took off 3 bases at V and 2 bases at J, with 5 bases between the two ends. CDR3 length: 11 amino acids.

This clone has a single count. V is TRBV6-6 and J is TRBJ1-5, with a possible D match to TRBD1 (5 bases). Per the germline V gene, CDR1 is MNHNY and CDR2 is SVGAGI (reference sequence). V lost 6 bases, J lost 0 bases, and 12 bases lay in between. This CDR3 has 15 amino acids. The CDR3 nucleotides are TGTGCCAGCAGCCCCCAGGGTCATAGCAATCAGCCCCAGCATTTT. Translation: CASSPQGHSNQPQHF.

The chain carries TRBV6-5 and TRBJ1-1; D not resolved. The CDR3 length is 14 residues. From germline, CDR1 is MNHEY and CDR2 SVGAGI. The germline V and J ends were trimmed by 6 bases and 8 bases, with 19 bases remaining between them. The CDR3 spells CASRPDTAFGEAFF. The CDR3 DNA sequence: TGTGCCAGCAGACCAGACACGGCATTCGGGGAAGCTTTCTTT.

A single count supports this clone. This chain joins TRBV27 and TRBJ2-5; 11 bases match TRBD2. The CDR3 is made up of 16 amino acids. Trimming took 4 bases from V and 5 from J; bases not matched to a gene: 9. The germline V gene has CDR1 MNHEY and CDR2 SMNVEV (reference sequence). The DNA of the CDR3 is TGTGCCAGCAGTTCAGATTTAGCGGGAGGGGGGGAGACCCAGTACTTC. This encodes CASSSDLAGGGETQYF.

The V call is TRBV7-2, the J call TRBJ1-5, with TRBD1 matching over 11 bases. Germline CDR1 reads SGHTA; CDR2 reads FQGNSA. The J segment lost 7 bases and the V segment lost 3 bases, leaving 5 bases of the junction unmatched. The CDR3 runs 15 residues. CDR3 DNA sequence: TGTGCCAGCAGCTTTGGGACAGGGGGGGGACAGCCCCAGCATTTT. Translating it yields CASSFGTGGGQPQHF.

The chain uses TRBV19 and TRBJ2-1; D may match TRBD1 or TRBD2 (6 bases each). This CDR3 has 16 amino acids. The ends were cut back, 5 bases at V and 4 bases at J, with 18 bases in the middle. Germline assignment: CDR1 LNHDA and CDR2 SQIVND (reference sequence). The CDR3 reads CASSQLDRRVYNEQFF. CDR3 coding DNA: TGTGCCAGTAGTCAACTCGACAGGAGGGTATACAATGAGCAGTTCTTC.

V usage is TRBV10-3 and J usage is TRBJ1-2; 7 bases are shared with TRBD1. The trim removed 3 bases at V and 2 bases at J, leaving 6 bases unmatched. The CDR3 length is 15 residues. Germline CDR1 reads ENHRY; CDR2 reads SYGVKD. CDR3 bases: TGTGCCATCAGTGATACAGACAGGGTGAACTATGGCTACACCTTC. This translates into CAISDTDRVNYGYTF.

This clone was counted a single time. The chain recombines TRBV10-3 with TRBJ2-2, with 13 bases identical to TRBD2. J gave up 4 bases and V 10 bases, and 3 bases lay outside the gene matches. The CDR3 has 14 residues. Germline V gives CDR1 ENHRY, CDR2 SYGVKD. CDR3 residues: CATGLAGVTGELFF. The CDR3 nucleotides are TGTGCCACCGGACTAGCGGGAGTCACCGGGGAGCTGTTTTTT.

This clone was observed a handful of times. J is TRBJ1-5 and V is TRBV4-1; a weak D match, TRBD1 (5 bases). Trimming took off 0 bases at V and 3 bases at J, with 15 bases between the two ends. The CDR3 contains 17 residues. Germline CDR1 reads MGHRA; CDR2 reads YSYEKL. In DNA form, the CDR3 reads TGCGCCAGCAGCCAAGATTTAAGGGGCAGGGACAATCAGCCCCAGCATTTT. Residues: CASSQDLRGRDNQPQHF.

Written as DNA, the CDR3 is TGTGCCAGCAGAACAGGGATGGGCACTGAAGCTTTCTTT. Translated, it gives CASRTGMGTEAFF. The chain couples TRBV28 to TRBJ1-1; maybe TRBD1 (6 bases). Trimming cost V 6 bases and J 4 bases, with 12 bases left between them. Germline CDR1 MDHEN, CDR2 SYDVKM. This CDR3 spans 13 amino acids.

The chain links TRBV27 to TRBJ2-3; 12 positions agree with TRBD2. CDR3 length: 17 amino acids. After removal of 5 bases from V and 7 bases from J, the junction contained 13 bases not matched to a gene. CDR1 and CDR2 (germline): MNHEY, SMNVEV (reference sequence). This chain's CDR3 is CASSPGLAGSFRNTQYF. For the CDR3, the DNA is TGTGCCAGCAGTCCTGGACTAGCGGGATCTTTTAGGAATACGCAGTATTTT.